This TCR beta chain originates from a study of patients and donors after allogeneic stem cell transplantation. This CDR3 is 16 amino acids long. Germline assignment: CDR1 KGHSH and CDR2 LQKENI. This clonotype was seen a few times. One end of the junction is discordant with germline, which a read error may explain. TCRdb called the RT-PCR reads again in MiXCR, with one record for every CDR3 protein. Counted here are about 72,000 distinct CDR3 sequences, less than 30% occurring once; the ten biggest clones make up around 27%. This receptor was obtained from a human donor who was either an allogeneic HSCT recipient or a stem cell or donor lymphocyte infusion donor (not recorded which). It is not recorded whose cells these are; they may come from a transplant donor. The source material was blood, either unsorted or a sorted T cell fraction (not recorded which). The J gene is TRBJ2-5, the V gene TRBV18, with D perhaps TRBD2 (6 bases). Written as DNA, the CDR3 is TGTGCCAGCTCACCCTCTTCGGATAGCAGAGGAGGGAGTTCGAACTTC. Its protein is CASSPSSDSRGGSSNF.